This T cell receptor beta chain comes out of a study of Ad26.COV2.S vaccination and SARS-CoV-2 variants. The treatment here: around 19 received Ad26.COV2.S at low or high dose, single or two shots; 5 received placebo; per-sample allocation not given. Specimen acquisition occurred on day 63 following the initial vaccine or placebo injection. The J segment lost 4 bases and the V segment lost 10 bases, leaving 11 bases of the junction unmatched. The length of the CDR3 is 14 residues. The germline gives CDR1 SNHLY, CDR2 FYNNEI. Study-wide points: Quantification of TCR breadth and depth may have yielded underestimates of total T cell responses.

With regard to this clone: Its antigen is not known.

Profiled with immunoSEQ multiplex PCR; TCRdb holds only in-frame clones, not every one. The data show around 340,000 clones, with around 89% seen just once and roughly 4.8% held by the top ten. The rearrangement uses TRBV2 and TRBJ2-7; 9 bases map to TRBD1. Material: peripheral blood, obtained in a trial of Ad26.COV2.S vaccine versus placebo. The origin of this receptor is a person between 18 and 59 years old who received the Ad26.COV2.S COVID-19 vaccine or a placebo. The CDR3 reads CATSADRGRYEQYF. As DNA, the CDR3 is TGTGCCACCTCCGCCGACAGGGGGAGGTACGAGCAGTACTTC.